These T cell receptor beta chains were read from a single sample in a study of CD8 T cells in ankylosing spondylitis. One entry per CDR3 protein, called by TCRdb with MiXCR from the 5' RACE reads. This table holds tens of thousands of distinct CDR3 sequences, around 6.4% found once. The sample comprised synovial fluid, either unsorted or a sorted T cell fraction (not recorded which). These receptors all come from a male donor with ankylosing spondylitis. Each CDR3 is given with its conserved first and last residue. Each record gives: clone size, J gene, V gene, CDR3 protein. Some rows mark clone size as missing; the rest say once, few, many or name a class of expanded clone.

many TRBJ2-7 TRBV9 CASSLAGAGEQYF
many TRBJ2-2 TRBV24-1 CATSGRGYTGELFF
few TRBJ2-1 TRBV20-1 CSAFRDRGSNEQFF
NA TRBJ2-2 TRBV11-3 CASSFISATGELFF
NA TRBJ1-1 TRBV2 CASSVGQFEAFF
many TRBJ1-3 TRBV5-1 CASSPFAGENTIYF
many TRBJ2-3 TRBV3-1 CASSQVPLARGTDTQYF
many TRBJ2-7 TRBV28 CASSLTLQGPEQYF
many TRBJ1-4 TRBV6-1 CASSDRLGEKLFF
many TRBJ2-2 TRBV7-2 CASSPLAGGRVGELFF
many TRBJ2-7 TRBV9 CASSSGSAYEQYF
medium-sized TRBJ2-6 TRBV5-1 CASSLGTSGSGANVLTF
many TRBJ1-5 TRBV28 CASSLTQGMDNQPQHF
NA TRBJ2-5 TRBV9 CASSVRTGNMETQYF
many TRBJ2-3 TRBV20-1 CSVIVSDTQYF
many TRBJ2-3 TRBV6-5 CASSYLDTQYF
many TRBJ2-2 TRBV6-4 CASSDTTGELFF
many TRBJ1-2 TRBV4-1 CASSQHWGYGYTF
few TRBJ2-7 TRBV19 CASSIRAGTTGEQYF
NA TRBJ2-1 TRBV27 CASSRGGVDNEQFF
NA TRBJ2-1 TRBV5-6 CASSLAGASGRHEQFF
few TRBJ2-5 TRBV7-8 CASSLQIGGETQYF
NA TRBJ2-1 TRBV6-5 CASSYNRGSAREGVNEQFF
many TRBJ1-4 TRBV5-6 CASSFTGGVKLFF
few TRBJ1-5 TRBV18 CASSLDYNNQPQHF
many TRBJ2-2 TRBV5-6 CASSLGTPSTGELFF
medium-sized TRBJ1-3 TRBV29-1 CSVSGNDFSDYSGNTIYF
NA TRBJ2-2 TRBV9 CASSVDSRAGIRGELFF
many TRBJ1-4 TRBV20-1 CSAPDRERTGGNEKLFF
NA TRBJ1-3 TRBV5-1 CASSLSPGEGNTIYF
NA TRBJ2-7 TRBV7-2 CASRPLAEGGEQYF
few TRBJ2-7 TRBV4-2 CASSHGPEEQYF
few TRBJ2-1 TRBV2 CASSEFGQEGVNEQFF
NA TRBJ2-1 TRBV3-1 CASSQARDILYNEQFF
many TRBJ1-5 TRBV3-1 CASSQDRNRNQPQHF
NA TRBJ1-5 TRBV11-2 CASSLRAGGNQPQHF
many TRBJ2-1 TRBV7-2 CASSFRAVLGYNEQFF
many TRBJ2-1 TRBV20-1 CSARDRSVDYNEQFF
many TRBJ1-2 TRBV25-1 CASGRQGSIGGYTF
many TRBJ2-5 TRBV5-4 CASSLGLSGEETQYF
NA TRBJ2-3 TRBV5-1 CASRKGLAATDTQYF
many TRBJ2-7 TRBV11-2 CASSSRPGQGEGGSYEQYF
NA TRBJ2-7 TRBV2 CASSEGPQQYF
many TRBJ1-1 TRBV30 CAWTFHMNTEAFF
few TRBJ2-7 TRBV7-2 CASSLAGGREVSYEQYF